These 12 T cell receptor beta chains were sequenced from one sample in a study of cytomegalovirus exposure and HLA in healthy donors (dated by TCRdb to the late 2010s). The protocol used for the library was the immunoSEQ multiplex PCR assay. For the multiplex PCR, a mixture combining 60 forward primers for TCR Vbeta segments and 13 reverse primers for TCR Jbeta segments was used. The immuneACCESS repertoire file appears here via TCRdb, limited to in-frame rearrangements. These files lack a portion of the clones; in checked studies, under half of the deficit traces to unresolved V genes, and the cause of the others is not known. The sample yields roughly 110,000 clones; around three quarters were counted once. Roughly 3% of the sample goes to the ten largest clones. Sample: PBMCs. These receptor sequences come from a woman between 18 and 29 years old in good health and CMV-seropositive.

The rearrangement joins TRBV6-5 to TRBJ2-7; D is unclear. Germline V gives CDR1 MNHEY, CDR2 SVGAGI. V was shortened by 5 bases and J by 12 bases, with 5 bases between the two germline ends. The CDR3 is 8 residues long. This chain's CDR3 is CASSRLYF. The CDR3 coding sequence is TGTGCCAGCAGTCGGTTGTACTTC.

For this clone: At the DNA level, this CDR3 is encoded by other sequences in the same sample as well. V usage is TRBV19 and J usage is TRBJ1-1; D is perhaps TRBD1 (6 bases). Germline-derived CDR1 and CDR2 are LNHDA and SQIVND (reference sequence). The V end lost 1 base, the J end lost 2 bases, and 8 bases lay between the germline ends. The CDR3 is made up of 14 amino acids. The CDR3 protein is CASSIGRGNTEAFF. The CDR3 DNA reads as TGTGCCAGTAGTATAGGCAGGGGAAACACTGAAGCTTTCTTT. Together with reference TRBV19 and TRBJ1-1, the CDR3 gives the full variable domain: DGGITQSPKYLFRKEGQNVTLSCEQNLNHDAMYWYRQDPGQGLRLIYYSQIVNDFQKGDIAEGYSVSREKKESFPLTVTSAQKNPTAFYLCASSIGRGNTEAFFGQGTRLTVV.

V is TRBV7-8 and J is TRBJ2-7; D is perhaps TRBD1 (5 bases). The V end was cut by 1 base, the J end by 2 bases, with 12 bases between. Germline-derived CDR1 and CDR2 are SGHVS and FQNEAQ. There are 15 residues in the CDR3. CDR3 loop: CASSLGLGVTYEQYF. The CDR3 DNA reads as TGTGCCAGCAGCTTAGGGTTAGGGGTTACCTACGAGCAGTACTTC. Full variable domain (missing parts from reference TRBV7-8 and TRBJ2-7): GAGVSQSPRYKVAKRGQDVALRCDPISGHVSLFWYQQALGQGPEFLTYFQNEAQLDKSGLPSDRFFAERPEGSVSTLKIQRTQQEDSAVYLCASSLGLGVTYEQYFGPGTRLTVT.

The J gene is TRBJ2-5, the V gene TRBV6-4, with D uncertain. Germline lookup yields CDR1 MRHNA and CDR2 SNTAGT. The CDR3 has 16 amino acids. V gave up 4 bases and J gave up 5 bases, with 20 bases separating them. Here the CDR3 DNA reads TGTGCCAGCAGTGCGTCTCACTCAACGAGTCTGGAGACCCAGTACTTC. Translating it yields CASSASHSTSLETQYF.

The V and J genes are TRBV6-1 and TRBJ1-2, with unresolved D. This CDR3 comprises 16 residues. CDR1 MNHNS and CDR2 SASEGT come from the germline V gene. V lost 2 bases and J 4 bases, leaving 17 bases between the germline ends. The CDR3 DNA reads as TGTGCCAGCAGTGAACAGATATTGAGACTAGTCTATGGCTACACCTTC. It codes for CASSEQILRLVYGYTF.

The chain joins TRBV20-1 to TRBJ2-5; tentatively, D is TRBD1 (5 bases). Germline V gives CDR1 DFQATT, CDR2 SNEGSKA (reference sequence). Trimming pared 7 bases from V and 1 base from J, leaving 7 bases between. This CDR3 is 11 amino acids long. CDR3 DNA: TGCAGTGTACAGGCCCAAGAGACCCAGTACTTC. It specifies CSVQAQETQYF.

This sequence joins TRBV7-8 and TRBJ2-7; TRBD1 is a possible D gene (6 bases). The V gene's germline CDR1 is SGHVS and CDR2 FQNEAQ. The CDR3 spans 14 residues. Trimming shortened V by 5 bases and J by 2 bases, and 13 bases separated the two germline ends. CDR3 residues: CASSVNQGPYEQYF. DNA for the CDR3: TGTGCCAGCAGCGTTAACCAGGGGCCCTACGAGCAGTACTTC.

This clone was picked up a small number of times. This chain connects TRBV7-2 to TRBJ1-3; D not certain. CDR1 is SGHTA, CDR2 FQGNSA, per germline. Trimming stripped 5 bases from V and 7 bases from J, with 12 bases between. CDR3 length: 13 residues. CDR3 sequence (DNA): TGTGCCAGCAGCCCCTGGCCCCCGAACACCATATATTTT. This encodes CASSPWPPNTIYF.

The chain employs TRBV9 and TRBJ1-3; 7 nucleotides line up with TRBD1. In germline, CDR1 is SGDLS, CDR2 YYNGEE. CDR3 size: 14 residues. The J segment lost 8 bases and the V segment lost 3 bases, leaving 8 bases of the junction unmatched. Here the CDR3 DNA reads TGTGCCAGCAGCGAGGGGACAGTGTGGGACACCATATATTTT. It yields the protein CASSEGTVWDTIYF.

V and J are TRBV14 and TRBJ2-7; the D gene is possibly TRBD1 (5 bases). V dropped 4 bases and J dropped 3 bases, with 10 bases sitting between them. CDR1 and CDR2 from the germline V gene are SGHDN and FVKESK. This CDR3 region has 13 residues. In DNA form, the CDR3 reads TGTGCCAGCAGCCCCACCAGGGTCTACGAGCAGTACTTC. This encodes CASSPTRVYEQYF.

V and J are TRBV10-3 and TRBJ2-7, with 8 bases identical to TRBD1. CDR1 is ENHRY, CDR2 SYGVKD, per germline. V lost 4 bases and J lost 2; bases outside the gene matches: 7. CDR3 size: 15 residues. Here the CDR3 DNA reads TGTGCCATCAGTGGGGACAGGTTAATTACCTACGAGCAGTACTTC. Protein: CAISGDRLITYEQYF.

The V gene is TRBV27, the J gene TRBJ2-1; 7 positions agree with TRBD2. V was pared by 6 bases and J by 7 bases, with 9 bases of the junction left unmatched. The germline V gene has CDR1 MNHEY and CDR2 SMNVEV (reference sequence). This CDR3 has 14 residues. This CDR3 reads CASSERAGSNEQFF. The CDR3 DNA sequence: TGTGCCAGCAGCGAGAGAGCGGGATCAAATGAGCAGTTCTTC.